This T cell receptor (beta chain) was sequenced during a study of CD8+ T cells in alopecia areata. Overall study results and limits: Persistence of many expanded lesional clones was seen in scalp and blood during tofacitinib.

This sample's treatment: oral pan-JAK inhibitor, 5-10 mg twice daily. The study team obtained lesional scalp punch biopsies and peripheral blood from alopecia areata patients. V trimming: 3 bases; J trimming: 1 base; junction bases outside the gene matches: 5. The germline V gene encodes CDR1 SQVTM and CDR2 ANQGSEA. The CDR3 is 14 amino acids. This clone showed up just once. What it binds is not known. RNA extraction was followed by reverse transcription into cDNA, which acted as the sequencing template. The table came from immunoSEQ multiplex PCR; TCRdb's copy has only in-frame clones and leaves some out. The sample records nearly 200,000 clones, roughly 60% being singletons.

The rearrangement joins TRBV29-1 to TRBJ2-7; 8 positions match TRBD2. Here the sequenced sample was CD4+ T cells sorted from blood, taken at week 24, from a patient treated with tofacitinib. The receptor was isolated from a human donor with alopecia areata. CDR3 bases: TGCAGCGTTGATCAGGGCGGGGGGTCCTACGAGCAGTACTTC. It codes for CSVDQGGGSYEQYF.